This T cell receptor (beta chain) stems from a study of shared clonotypes between healthy human individuals. V was clipped by 5 bases and J by 1 base; unmatched bases: 5. The CDR3 has 15 residues. Looked up from germline, CDR1 is MNHEY and CDR2 is SMNVEV (reference sequence). Remarks on this clone: The same CDR3 also results from other DNA sequences found in this sample.

An even split of each subset's genomic DNA across several immunoSEQ plates was performed. Sequenced by immunoSEQ multiplex PCR; TCRdb stores in-frame clones only, minus some. The sample lists about 2 million clones; less than 95% were seen once. Naive CD8 isolation took CD45RO-negative cells positively selected for CCR7 and excluded terminally differentiated effector memory CD45RA+ cells. The V call is TRBV27, the J call TRBJ2-3; TRBD1 agrees at 8 bases. The receptor was isolated from a man in his late teens or twenties in good health. The specimen sequenced was naive CD8+ T cells sorted from blood. The CDR3 nucleotides read TGTGCCAGCAGTCCAACAGGGGGTCGCACAGATACGCAGTATTTT. Protein: CASSPTGGRTDTQYF.